Detailed here is one T cell receptor (beta chain). Germline values: CDR1 SGHVS, CDR2 FNYEAQ. This CDR3 has 15 amino acids. V lost 2 bases to trimming and J lost 7 bases, with 14 bases between them. These data originate in a study of blood T cell repertoires in COVID-19. Study-level background: The United States, Italy and Spain provided the acute and convalescent COVID-19 samples. PBMCs, B-cell-depleted T cells, or T cells were the source of the cDNA or gDNA that made up the material.

Authors' analysis steps: Amplified reference gene primers provided the basis for estimating nucleated cell counts. Clones were sequenced by immunoSEQ multiplex PCR, and TCRdb holds only the in-frame ones, with some missing. The V and J calls and clone size were taken over from that table, and D and trimming were inferred from the DNA. The sample yields 130,000 or so clones, roughly 90% seen once. V gene TRBV7-6 combines with J gene TRBJ2-2; perhaps TRBD1 as D (6 bases). The receptor was derived from a man in his fifties or sixties with active or convalescent COVID-19. Sequenced: peripheral blood. CDR3 in DNA: TGTGCCAGCAGCTTACAACAGGGAGAAATCGGGGAGCTGTTTTTT. It encodes CASSLQQGEIGELFF.